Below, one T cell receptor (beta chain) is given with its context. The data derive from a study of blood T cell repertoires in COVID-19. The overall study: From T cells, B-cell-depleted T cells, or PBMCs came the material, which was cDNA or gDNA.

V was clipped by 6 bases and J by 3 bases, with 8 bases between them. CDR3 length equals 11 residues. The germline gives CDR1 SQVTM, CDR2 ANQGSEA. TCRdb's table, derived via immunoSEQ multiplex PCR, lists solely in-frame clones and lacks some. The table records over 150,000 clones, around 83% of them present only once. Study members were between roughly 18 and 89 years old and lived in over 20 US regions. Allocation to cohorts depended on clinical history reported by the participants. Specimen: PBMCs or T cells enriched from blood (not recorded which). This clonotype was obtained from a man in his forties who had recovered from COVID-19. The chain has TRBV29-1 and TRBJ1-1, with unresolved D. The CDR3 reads CSVADYTEAFF. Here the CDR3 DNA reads TGCAGCGTGGCAGACTACACTGAAGCTTTCTTT.